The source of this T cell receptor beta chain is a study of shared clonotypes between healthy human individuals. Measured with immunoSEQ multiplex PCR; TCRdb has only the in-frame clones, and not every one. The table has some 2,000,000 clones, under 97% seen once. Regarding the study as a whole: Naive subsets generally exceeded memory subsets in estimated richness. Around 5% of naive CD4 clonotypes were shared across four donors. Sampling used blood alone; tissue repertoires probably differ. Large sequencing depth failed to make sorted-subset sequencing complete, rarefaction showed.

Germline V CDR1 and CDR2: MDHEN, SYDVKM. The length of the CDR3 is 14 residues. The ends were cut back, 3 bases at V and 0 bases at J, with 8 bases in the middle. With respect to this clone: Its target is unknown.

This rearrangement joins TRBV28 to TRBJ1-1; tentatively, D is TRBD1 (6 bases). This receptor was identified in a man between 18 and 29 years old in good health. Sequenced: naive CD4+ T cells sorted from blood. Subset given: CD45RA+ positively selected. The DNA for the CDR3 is TGTGCCAGCAGTTTCGCAGGGGTGAACACTGAAGCTTTCTTT. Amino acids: CASSFAGVNTEAFF.